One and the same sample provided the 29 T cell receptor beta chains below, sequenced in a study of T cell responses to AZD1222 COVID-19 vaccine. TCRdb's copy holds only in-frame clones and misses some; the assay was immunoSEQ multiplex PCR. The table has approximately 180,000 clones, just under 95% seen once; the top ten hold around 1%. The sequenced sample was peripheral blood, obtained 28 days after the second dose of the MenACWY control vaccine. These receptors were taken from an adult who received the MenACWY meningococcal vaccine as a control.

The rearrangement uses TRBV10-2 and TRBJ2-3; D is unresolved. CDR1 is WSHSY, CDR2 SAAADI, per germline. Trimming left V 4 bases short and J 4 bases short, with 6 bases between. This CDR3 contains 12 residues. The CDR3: CASSGTADTQYF. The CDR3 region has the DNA TGCGCCAGCAGTGGTACAGCAGATACGCAGTATTTT.

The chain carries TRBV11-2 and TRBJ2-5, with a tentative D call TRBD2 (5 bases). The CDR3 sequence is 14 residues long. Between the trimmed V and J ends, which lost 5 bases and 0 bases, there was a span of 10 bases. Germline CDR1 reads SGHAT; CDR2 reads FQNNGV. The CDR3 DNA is TGTGCCAGCAGCCGTCAGCGGAACCAAGAGACCCAGTACTTC. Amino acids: CASSRQRNQETQYF.

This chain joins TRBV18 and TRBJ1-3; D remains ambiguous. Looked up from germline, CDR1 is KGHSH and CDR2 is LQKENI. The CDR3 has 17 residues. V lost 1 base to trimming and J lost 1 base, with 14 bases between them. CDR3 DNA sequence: TGTGCCAGCTCACCACGCGAGGCTCAAGCTTCTGGAAACACCATATATTTT. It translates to CASSPREAQASGNTIYF.

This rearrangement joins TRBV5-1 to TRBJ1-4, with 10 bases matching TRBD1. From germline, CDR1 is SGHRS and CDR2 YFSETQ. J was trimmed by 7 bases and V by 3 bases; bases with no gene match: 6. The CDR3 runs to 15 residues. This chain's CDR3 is CASSSGQGGSEKLFF. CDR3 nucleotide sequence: TGCGCCAGCAGCTCCGGACAGGGGGGGAGTGAAAAACTGTTTTTT.

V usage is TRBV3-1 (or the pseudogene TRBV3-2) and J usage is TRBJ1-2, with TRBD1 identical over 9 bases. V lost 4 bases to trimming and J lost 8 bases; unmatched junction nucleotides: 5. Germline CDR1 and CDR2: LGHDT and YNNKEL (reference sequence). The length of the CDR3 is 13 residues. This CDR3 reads CASSRGQGVGYTF. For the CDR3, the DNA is TGTGCCAGCAGCCGGGGACAGGGCGTAGGCTACACCTTC.

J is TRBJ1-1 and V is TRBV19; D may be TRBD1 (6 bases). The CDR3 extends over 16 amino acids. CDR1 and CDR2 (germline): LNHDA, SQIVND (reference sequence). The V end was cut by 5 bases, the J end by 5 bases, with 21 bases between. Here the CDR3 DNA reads TGTGCCAGTAGTCGGGGGCAGGGTGAGAGAAGGACTGAAGCTTTCTTT. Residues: CASSRGQGERRTEAFF.

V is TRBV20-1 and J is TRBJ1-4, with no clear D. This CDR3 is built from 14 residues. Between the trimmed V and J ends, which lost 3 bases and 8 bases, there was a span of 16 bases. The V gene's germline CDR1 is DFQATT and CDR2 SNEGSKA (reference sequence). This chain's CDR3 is CSASLGGGREKLFF. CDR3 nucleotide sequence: TGCAGTGCTAGTTTGGGTGGTGGAAGGGAAAAACTGTTTTTT.

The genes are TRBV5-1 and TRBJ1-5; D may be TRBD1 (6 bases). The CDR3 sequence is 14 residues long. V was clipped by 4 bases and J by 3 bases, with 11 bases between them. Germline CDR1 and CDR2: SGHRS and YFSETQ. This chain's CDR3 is CASSPGTHNQPQHF. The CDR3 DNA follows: TGCGCCAGCAGCCCCGGGACACACAATCAGCCCCAGCATTTT.

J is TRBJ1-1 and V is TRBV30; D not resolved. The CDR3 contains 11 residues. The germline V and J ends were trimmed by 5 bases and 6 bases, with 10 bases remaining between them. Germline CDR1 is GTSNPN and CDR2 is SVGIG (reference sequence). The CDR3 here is CAWLDGPEAFF. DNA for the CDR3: TGTGCCTGGTTAGACGGCCCTGAAGCTTTCTTT.

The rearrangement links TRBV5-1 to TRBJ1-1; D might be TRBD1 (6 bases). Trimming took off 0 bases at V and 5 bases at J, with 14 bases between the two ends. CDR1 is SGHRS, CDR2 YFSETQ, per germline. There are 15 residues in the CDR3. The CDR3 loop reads CASSLAGTQGTEAFF. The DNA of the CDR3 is TGCGCCAGCAGCTTGGCCGGGACACAGGGAACTGAAGCTTTCTTT. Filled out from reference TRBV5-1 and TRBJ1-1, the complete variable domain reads KAGVTQTPRYLIKTRGQQVTLSCSPISGHRSVSWYQQTPGQGLQFLFEYFSETQRNKGNFPGRFSGRQFSNSRSEMNVSTLELGDSALYLCASSLAGTQGTEAFFGQGTRLTVV.

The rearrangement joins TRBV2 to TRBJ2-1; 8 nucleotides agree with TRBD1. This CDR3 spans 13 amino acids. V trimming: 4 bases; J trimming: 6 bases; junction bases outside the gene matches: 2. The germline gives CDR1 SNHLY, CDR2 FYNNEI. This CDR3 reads CASSGQGINEQFF. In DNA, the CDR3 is TGTGCCAGCAGTGGACAGGGGATCAATGAGCAGTTCTTC.

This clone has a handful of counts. The CDR3 sequence is CASSQTGNWSPLHF. The CDR3 DNA reads TGTGCCAGCAGTCAAACAGGGAATTGGTCACCCCTCCACTTT. The chain combines TRBV28 with TRBJ1-6; D is possibly TRBD1 (6 bases). The CDR3 consists of 14 residues. From germline, CDR1 is MDHEN and CDR2 SYDVKM. V lost 5 bases to trimming and J lost 10 bases, with 15 bases between them.

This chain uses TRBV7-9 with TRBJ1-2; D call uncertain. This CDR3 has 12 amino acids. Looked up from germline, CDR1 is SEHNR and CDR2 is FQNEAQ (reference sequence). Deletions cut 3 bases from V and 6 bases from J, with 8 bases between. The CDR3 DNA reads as TGTGCCAGCAGCTTTAGCGGGGATGGCTACACCTTC. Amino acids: CASSFSGDGYTF.

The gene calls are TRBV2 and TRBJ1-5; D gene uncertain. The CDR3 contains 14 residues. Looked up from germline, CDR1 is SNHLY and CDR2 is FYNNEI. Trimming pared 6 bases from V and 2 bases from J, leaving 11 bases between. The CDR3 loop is CASRRREGNQPQHF. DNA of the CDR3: TGTGCCAGCAGAAGGAGAGAAGGCAATCAGCCCCAGCATTTT.

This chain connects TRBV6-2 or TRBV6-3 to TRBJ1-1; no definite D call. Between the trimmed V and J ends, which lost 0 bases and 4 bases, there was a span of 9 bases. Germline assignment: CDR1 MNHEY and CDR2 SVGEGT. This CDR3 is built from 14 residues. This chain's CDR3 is CASSYSGFSTEAFF. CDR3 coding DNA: TGTGCCAGCAGTTACTCCGGTTTTAGCACTGAAGCTTTCTTT.

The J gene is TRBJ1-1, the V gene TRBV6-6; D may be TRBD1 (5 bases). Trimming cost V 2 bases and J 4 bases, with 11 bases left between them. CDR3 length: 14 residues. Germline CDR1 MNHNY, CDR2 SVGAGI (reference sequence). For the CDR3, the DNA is TGTGCCAGCAGTTACACGGGGGTGAGCACTGAAGCTTTCTTT. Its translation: CASSYTGVSTEAFF.

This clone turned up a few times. CDR3 nucleotide sequence: TGTGCCAGCAGTGGACAGGGGACTCCCTACGAGCAGTACTTC. The encoded protein is CASSGQGTPYEQYF. J is TRBJ2-7 and V is TRBV25-1, with TRBD1 matching over 8 bases. Germline V gene sequence: CDR1 MGHDK, CDR2 SYGVNS. This CDR3 spans 14 amino acids. V trimming: 4 bases; J trimming: 2 bases; junction bases outside the gene matches: 4.

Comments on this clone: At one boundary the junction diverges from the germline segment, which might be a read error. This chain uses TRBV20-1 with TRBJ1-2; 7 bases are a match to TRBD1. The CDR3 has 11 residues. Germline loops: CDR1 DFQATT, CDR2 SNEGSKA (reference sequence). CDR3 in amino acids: CSARGVRGEPF. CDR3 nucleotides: TGCAGTGCTAGAGGGGTCAGGGGGGAACCCTTC.

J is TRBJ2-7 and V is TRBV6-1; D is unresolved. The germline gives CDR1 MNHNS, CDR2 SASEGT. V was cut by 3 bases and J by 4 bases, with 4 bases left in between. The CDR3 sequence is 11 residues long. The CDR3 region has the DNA TGTGCCAGCAGTGAGTATTACGAGCAGTACTTC. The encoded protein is CASSEYYEQYF.

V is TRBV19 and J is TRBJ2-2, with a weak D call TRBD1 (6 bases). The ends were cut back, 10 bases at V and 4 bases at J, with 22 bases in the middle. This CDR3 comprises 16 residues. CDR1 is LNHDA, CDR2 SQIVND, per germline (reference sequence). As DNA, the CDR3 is TGTGCCACCGTCACAGGGCCCCGCGGTGGCACCGGGGAGCTGTTTTTT. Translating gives CATVTGPRGGTGELFF. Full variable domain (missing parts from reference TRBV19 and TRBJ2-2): DGGITQSPKYLFRKEGQNVTLSCEQNLNHDAMYWYRQDPGQGLRLIYYSQIVNDFQKGDIAEGYSVSREKKESFPLTVTSAQKNPTAFYLCATVTGPRGGTGELFFGEGSRLTVL.

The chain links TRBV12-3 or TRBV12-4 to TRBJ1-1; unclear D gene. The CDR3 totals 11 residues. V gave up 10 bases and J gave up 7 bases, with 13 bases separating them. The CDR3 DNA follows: TGTGCCACCCGTCTATACAATGAAGCTTTCTTT. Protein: CATRLYNEAFF.

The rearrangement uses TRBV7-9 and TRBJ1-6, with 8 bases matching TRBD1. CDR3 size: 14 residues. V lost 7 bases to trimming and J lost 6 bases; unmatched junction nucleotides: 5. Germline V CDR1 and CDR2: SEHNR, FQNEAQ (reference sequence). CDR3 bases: TGTGCCAGCACCCTGGACAGGGCTAATTCACCCCTCCACTTT. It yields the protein CASTLDRANSPLHF.

CDR3 amino acids: CASTYGPSYEQYF. DNA for the CDR3: TGTGCCAGCACGTACGGACCTTCCTACGAGCAGTACTTC. The genes are TRBV2 and TRBJ2-7, with D uncertain. Germline lookup yields CDR1 SNHLY and CDR2 FYNNEI. The CDR3 extends over 13 amino acids. The V end lost 7 bases, the J end lost 1 base, and 11 bases lay between the germline ends.

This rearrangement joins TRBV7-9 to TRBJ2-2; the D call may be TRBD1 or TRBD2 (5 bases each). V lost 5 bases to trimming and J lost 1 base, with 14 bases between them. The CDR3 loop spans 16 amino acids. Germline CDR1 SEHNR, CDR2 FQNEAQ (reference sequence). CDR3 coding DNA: TGTGCCAGCAGCCCCGCCGGGACGGGGAACACCGGGGAGCTGTTTTTT. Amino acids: CASSPAGTGNTGELFF.

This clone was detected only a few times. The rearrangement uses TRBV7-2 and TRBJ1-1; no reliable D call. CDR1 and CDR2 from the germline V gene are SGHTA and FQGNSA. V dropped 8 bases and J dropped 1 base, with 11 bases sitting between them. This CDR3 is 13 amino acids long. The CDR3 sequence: CASLVLGNTEAFF. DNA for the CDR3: TGTGCCAGCCTGGTATTGGGGAACACTGAAGCTTTCTTT. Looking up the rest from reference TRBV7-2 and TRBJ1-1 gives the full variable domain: GAGVSQSPSNKVTEKGKDVELRCDPISGHTALYWYRQSLGQGLEFLIYFQGNSAPDKSGLPSDRFSAERTGGSVSTLTIQRTQQEDSAVYLCASLVLGNTEAFFGQGTRLTVV.

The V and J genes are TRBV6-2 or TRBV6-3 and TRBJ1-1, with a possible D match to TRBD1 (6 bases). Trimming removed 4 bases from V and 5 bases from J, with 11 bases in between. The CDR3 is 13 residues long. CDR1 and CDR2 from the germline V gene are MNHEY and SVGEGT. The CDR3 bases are TGTGCCAGCAGTTCCATTCAGGGGACTGAAGCTTTCTTT. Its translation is CASSSIQGTEAFF.

The CDR3 DNA reads TGCGCCAGCAGCCAAGATGAACGGGGGGCGCGGGGCTACACCTTC. The encoded protein is CASSQDERGARGYTF. The chain combines TRBV4-3 with TRBJ1-2, with D possibly matching TRBD1 (6 bases). Per the germline V gene, CDR1 is LGHNA and CDR2 is YSLEER. This CDR3 contains 15 residues. Trimming left V 0 bases short and J 8 bases short, with 16 bases between.

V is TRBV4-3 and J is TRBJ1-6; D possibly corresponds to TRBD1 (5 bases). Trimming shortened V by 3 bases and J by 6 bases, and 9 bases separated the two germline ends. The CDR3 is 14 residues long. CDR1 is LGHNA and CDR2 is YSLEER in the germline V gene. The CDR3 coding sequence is TGCGCCAGCAGCCACAGGGATCGTAATTCACCCCTCCACTTT. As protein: CASSHRDRNSPLHF.

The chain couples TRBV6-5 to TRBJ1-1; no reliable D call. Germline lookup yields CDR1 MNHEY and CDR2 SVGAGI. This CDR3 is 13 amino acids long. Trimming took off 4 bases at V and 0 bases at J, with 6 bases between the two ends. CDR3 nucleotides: TGTGCCAGCAGTTTCCTAATGAACACTGAAGCTTTCTTT. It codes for CASSFLMNTEAFF.